This TCR beta chain was identified during a study of blood T cells in healthy people across ages. This clonotype came up many times. A second PCR, run for about 6 to 12 cycles, used a sample-barcoded 5' primer plus a J-beta primer mix. TCRdb ran MiXCR on the 5' RACE reads and lists one entry per CDR3 protein. This sample has about 620,000 distinct CDR3 sequences, with roughly 21% found just once. Trimming left V 5 bases short and J 0 bases short, with 14 bases between. The CDR3 has 15 amino acids. Per germline, CDR1 SGHRS and CDR2 YFSETQ. The source material was blood. This sequence joins TRBV5-1 and TRBJ2-5; D is perhaps TRBD1 (6 bases). This sequence originates from a man between 65 and 85 years old in good health. CDR3 loop: CASSPGQAHQETQYF. The CDR3 nucleotides read TGCGCCAGCAGTCCGGGACAAGCCCACCAAGAGACCCAGTACTTC.